The rows below give T cell receptor beta chains drawn from one sample of a study of shared clonotypes between healthy human individuals. Using immunoSEQ multiplex PCR, the repertoire was profiled, and TCRdb retains in-frame clones only, with some absent. The sample includes some 240,000 clones, approximately 65% of them seen just once. Source material: memory CD4+ T cells sorted from blood. Receptors originate from a man aged 25 to 40 in good health. Both conserved end residues are part of each CDR3. The D gene is left open where the match is weak. Only part of the rows carry a size: once, few, many, or a class if the clone is expanded.

d_call: .; j_call: TRBJ2-4; clone_size: few; v_call: TRBV9; cdr3_nt: TGTGCCAGCAGCCCCGGGTTAACCAAAAACATTCAGTACTTC; cdr3_aa: CASSPGLTKNIQYF
d_call: .; j_call: TRBJ1-1; clone_size: .; v_call: TRBV5-1; cdr3_nt: TGCGCCAGCAGCTTGAATGTAGGTCGGACTGAAGCTTTCTTT; cdr3_aa: CASSLNVGRTEAFF
d_call: .; j_call: TRBJ1-3; clone_size: .; v_call: TRBV5-1; cdr3_nt: TGCGCCAGCAGCTTGGTGTCCGGGGGTGGAGGAAACACCATATATTTT; cdr3_aa: CASSLVSGGGGNTIYF
d_call: TRBD1; j_call: TRBJ2-2; clone_size: .; v_call: TRBV28; cdr3_nt: TGTGCCAGCAGACCTTCGACAGGGTACACCGGGGAGCTGTTTTTT; cdr3_aa: CASRPSTGYTGELFF
d_call: .; j_call: TRBJ1-2; clone_size: .; v_call: TRBV15; cdr3_nt: TGTGCCACCAGCAGAGATATAGCAGCTAGTTTCTATGGCTACACCTTC; cdr3_aa: CATSRDIAASFYGYTF
d_call: .; j_call: TRBJ2-7; clone_size: .; v_call: TRBV7-8; cdr3_nt: TGTGCCAGCAGCTCTCCGACTAGAACCTACGAGCAGTACTTC; cdr3_aa: CASSSPTRTYEQYF
d_call: .; j_call: TRBJ2-5; clone_size: few; v_call: TRBV28; cdr3_nt: TGTGCCAGCAGGGCGGCGTTCGCCGGGGAGACCCAGTACTTC; cdr3_aa: CASRAAFAGETQYF
d_call: .; j_call: TRBJ2-1; clone_size: few; v_call: TRBV9; cdr3_nt: TGTGCCAGCAGCCCCTCTCGGGGTAGGAGCTCCTACAATGAGCAGTTCTTC; cdr3_aa: CASSPSRGRSSYNEQFF
d_call: .; j_call: TRBJ1-1; clone_size: .; v_call: TRBV29-1; cdr3_nt: TGCAGCGTTGTCGGGGGAGGGGAGCTGAACACTGAAGCTTTCTTT; cdr3_aa: CSVVGGGELNTEAFF
d_call: .; j_call: TRBJ2-7; clone_size: .; v_call: TRBV11-2; cdr3_nt: TGTGCCAGCAGTAGAGGGCCAAGTTACGAGCAGTACTTC; cdr3_aa: CASSRGPSYEQYF
d_call: TRBD2; j_call: TRBJ2-1; clone_size: few; v_call: TRBV19; cdr3_nt: TGTGCCAGTCGAGGGGCTAGCGGGAGAAGGGATTTCTTC; cdr3_aa: CASRGASGRRDFF
d_call: .; j_call: TRBJ2-7; clone_size: .; v_call: TRBV25-1; cdr3_nt: TGTGCCAGCAGTGAAGCTGGAAGCTCCTACGAGCAGTACTTC; cdr3_aa: CASSEAGSSYEQYF
d_call: TRBD2; j_call: TRBJ2-1; clone_size: .; v_call: TRBV2; cdr3_nt: TGTGCCAGCATATTCGGGGGAGGGCCTTCCTACAATGAGCAGTTCTTC; cdr3_aa: CASIFGGGPSYNEQFF
d_call: TRBD2; j_call: TRBJ2-7; clone_size: .; v_call: TRBV13; cdr3_nt: TGTGCCAGCAGCCGGATGGTTAGCGGGACCTACGAGCAGTACTTC; cdr3_aa: CASSRMVSGTYEQYF
d_call: TRBD2; j_call: TRBJ2-1; clone_size: few; v_call: TRBV5-1; cdr3_nt: TGCGCCAGCAGCGCCGGACTAGCGGGAGTAAGTGAGCAGTTCTTC; cdr3_aa: CASSAGLAGVSEQFF
d_call: .; j_call: TRBJ2-3; clone_size: .; v_call: TRBV29-1; cdr3_nt: TGCAGCGTCCGCACAGATACGCAGTATTTT; cdr3_aa: CSVRTDTQYF
d_call: .; j_call: TRBJ2-7; clone_size: .; v_call: TRBV5-1; cdr3_nt: TGCGCCAGCAGTACAGCCGACCCAGCCTACGAGCAGTACTTC; cdr3_aa: CASSTADPAYEQYF
d_call: .; j_call: TRBJ1-5; clone_size: few; v_call: TRBV6-6; cdr3_nt: TGTGCCAGCAGGAACCCCGCAGGGATCAATCAGCCCCAGCATTTT; cdr3_aa: CASRNPAGINQPQHF
d_call: TRBD1; j_call: TRBJ1-4; clone_size: few; v_call: TRBV6-5; cdr3_nt: TGTGCCAGCAGGGGACAGGGTTGGAGTGAAAAACTGTTTTTT; cdr3_aa: CASRGQGWSEKLFF
d_call: .; j_call: TRBJ1-1; clone_size: once; v_call: TRBV29-1; cdr3_nt: TGCAGCGGGTCACAGGCATTGAACACTGAAGCTTTCTTT; cdr3_aa: CSGSQALNTEAFF
d_call: TRBD1; j_call: TRBJ2-7; clone_size: .; v_call: TRBV28; cdr3_nt: TGTGCCAGCGACTTACAGGGACAGGTTAACTACGAGCAGTACTTC; cdr3_aa: CASDLQGQVNYEQYF
d_call: TRBD1; j_call: TRBJ1-1; clone_size: .; v_call: TRBV7-9; cdr3_nt: TGTGCCAGCAGCCATCGACAGGGGGTCATGAACACTGAAGCTTTCTTT; cdr3_aa: CASSHRQGVMNTEAFF
d_call: .; j_call: TRBJ2-5; clone_size: once; v_call: TRBV2; cdr3_nt: TGTGCCAGCAGTGTTTCTGAGACCCAGTACTTC; cdr3_aa: CASSVSETQYF
d_call: .; j_call: TRBJ2-1; clone_size: once; v_call: TRBV15; cdr3_nt: TGTGCCACCAAAAAGGATACCGGGAATGAGCAGTTCTTC; cdr3_aa: CATKKDTGNEQFF
d_call: TRBD2; j_call: TRBJ2-1; clone_size: .; v_call: TRBV2; cdr3_nt: TGTGCCAGCAGCCGGTATGGACTAGCGCCATACAATGAGCAGTTCTTC; cdr3_aa: CASSRYGLAPYNEQFF
d_call: .; j_call: TRBJ2-1; clone_size: .; v_call: TRBV7-8; cdr3_nt: TGTGCCAGCAGCTTAGGACTCGACTCCTACAATGAGCAGTTCTTC; cdr3_aa: CASSLGLDSYNEQFF
d_call: TRBD2; j_call: TRBJ2-2; clone_size: .; v_call: TRBV28; cdr3_nt: TGTGCCAGCAGTTTAGCGGGAGACACCGGGGAGCTGTTTTTT; cdr3_aa: CASSLAGDTGELFF
d_call: .; j_call: TRBJ1-2; clone_size: few; v_call: TRBV27; cdr3_nt: TGTGCCAGCAGCAAGTATGGTAACTATGGCTACACCTTC; cdr3_aa: CASSKYGNYGYTF
d_call: .; j_call: TRBJ2-5; clone_size: few; v_call: TRBV6-1; cdr3_nt: TGTGCCAGCAGAAGGACCTTCCAAGAGACCCAGTACTTC; cdr3_aa: CASRRTFQETQYF
d_call: .; j_call: TRBJ1-5; clone_size: .; v_call: TRBV2; cdr3_nt: TGTGCCAGCAACCGGGGAGGGGGTCAGCCCCAGCATTTT; cdr3_aa: CASNRGGGQPQHF
d_call: .; j_call: TRBJ1-4; clone_size: .; v_call: TRBV27; cdr3_nt: TGTGCCAGCAGTTTTCGGGGGCAGGCAACTAATGAAAAACTGTTTTTT; cdr3_aa: CASSFRGQATNEKLFF
d_call: TRBD1; j_call: TRBJ1-2; clone_size: .; v_call: TRBV5-3; cdr3_nt: TGTGCCAGAAGCCCAGGGGGCTCTCCTAACTATGGCTACACCTTC; cdr3_aa: CARSPGGSPNYGYTF
d_call: TRBD1; j_call: TRBJ2-7; clone_size: .; v_call: TRBV5-1; cdr3_nt: TGCGCCAGCAGCCAGGGACAGCGCTCCTACGAGCAGTACTTC; cdr3_aa: CASSQGQRSYEQYF
d_call: .; j_call: TRBJ1-1; clone_size: .; v_call: TRBV28; cdr3_nt: TGTGCCAGCAGTTTTCCCCATGATATGACTGAAGCTTTCTTT; cdr3_aa: CASSFPHDMTEAFF
d_call: TRBD1; j_call: TRBJ1-4; clone_size: .; v_call: TRBV27; cdr3_nt: TGTGCCAGCAGTTTATACAGGGGCGATGAAAAACTGTTTTTT; cdr3_aa: CASSLYRGDEKLFF